This TCR beta chain was recorded in a study of OX40 agonist ivuxolimab in advanced cancers. Study-wide points: At doses 0.1 to 3.0 mg/kg, CD4+ and CD8+ clones expanded.

This CDR3 is 13 amino acids long. V lost 6 bases to trimming and J lost 0 bases, with 6 bases between them. Germline V gene lookup returns CDR1 MNHEY and CDR2 SVGAGI. TCRdb's copy holds only in-frame clones and misses some; the assay was immunoSEQ multiplex PCR. The data show fewer than 100,000 clones, 80% to 90% seen once. Of note for this clone: Its antigen is not identified.

The sequencing here drew on CD4+ or CD8+ T cells sorted from blood, taken in a trial of the OX40 agonist ivuxolimab. The V and J genes are TRBV6-5 and TRBJ1-3; D is undetermined. The receptor comes from an adult with an advanced solid tumor such as melanoma, head and neck, liver or kidney cancer. CDR3 nucleotide sequence: TGTGCCAGCAGACAGTTCTCTGGAAACACCATATATTTT. This codes for CASRQFSGNTIYF.